What follows are 20 T cell receptor beta chains derived from one specimen sequenced in a study of T cell changes during pregnancy in multiple sclerosis. Assay: immunoSEQ multiplex PCR; the TCRdb copy retains only in-frame clones and omits some. Of some 60,000 clones listed, 85% to 95% were seen once; the top ten hold about 1.8%. The source was peripheral blood, collected after pregnancy. The receptors derive from a female donor with multiple sclerosis, enrolled in a pregnancy study.

This clone was picked up one time. The rearrangement joins TRBV30 to TRBJ2-3, with a possible D match to TRBD2 (6 bases). CDR3 length: 14 amino acids. Trimming removed 7 bases from V and 2 bases from J, with 16 bases in between. CDR1 and CDR2 from the germline V gene are GTSNPN and SVGIG (reference sequence). CDR3 DNA sequence: TGTGCCTCTTCGGCGGGGAGCTCCACAGATACGCAGTATTTT. Translating it yields CASSAGSSTDTQYF. The entire variable domain, with the rest obtained from reference TRBV30 and TRBJ2-3, is as follows: SQTIHQWPATLVQPVGSPLSLECTVEGTSNPNLYWYRQAAGRGLQLLFYSVGIGQISSEVPQNLSASRPQDRQFILSSKKLLLSDSGFYLCASSAGSSTDTQYFGPGTRLTVL.

The J gene is TRBJ2-3, the V gene TRBV4-2, with 9 bases matching TRBD2. The CDR3 has 19 amino acids. Germline-derived CDR1 and CDR2 are LGHNA and YNFKEQ. V lost 0 bases, J lost 0 bases, and 10 bases stayed unmatched. CDR3 in DNA: TGTGCCAGCAGCCAAGATTTCCAGCGGGAGGCCTCTAGCACAGATACGCAGTATTTT. Translated: CASSQDFQREASSTDTQYF.

The chain recombines TRBV5-8 with TRBJ2-7, with 8 bases lining up with TRBD2. This CDR3 is 14 amino acids long. V gave up 4 bases and J gave up 4 bases; unmatched junction bases: 7. Germline assignment: CDR1 SGHTS and CDR2 YDEGEE. This CDR3 reads CASSGPGLVYEQYF. CDR3 DNA sequence: TGTGCCAGCAGCGGTCCGGGACTAGTTTACGAGCAGTACTTC.

V gene TRBV5-4 combines with J gene TRBJ2-2, with 13 bases lining up with TRBD2. CDR1 is SGHNT and CDR2 is YYREEE in the germline V gene (reference sequence). The CDR3 has 16 residues. The J segment lost 2 bases and the V segment lost 5 bases, leaving 3 bases of the junction unmatched. CDR3 coding DNA: TGTGCCAGCAGTCCGGGACTAGCGGGAAACACCGGGGAGCTGTTTTTT. Translating it yields CASSPGLAGNTGELFF.

The chain uses TRBV14 and TRBJ2-1; D perhaps matches TRBD1 (6 bases). The V gene lost 3 bases and the J gene lost 5 bases, with 20 bases spanning the gap. Germline CDR1 SGHDN, CDR2 FVKESK. The CDR3 length is 17 residues. The CDR3 sequence is CASSQSPGQPQHNEQFF. In nucleotides, the CDR3 is TGTGCCAGCAGCCAGTCCCCGGGACAACCACAACACAATGAGCAGTTCTTC.

The gene calls are TRBV25-1 and TRBJ1-1, with a tentative D call TRBD1 (6 bases). Trimming stripped 5 bases from V and 10 bases from J, with 23 bases between. CDR3 length equals 15 residues. Germline values: CDR1 MGHDK, CDR2 SYGVNS. The CDR3 sequence: CASSTGLDGGRTAFF. For the CDR3, the DNA is TGTGCCAGCAGTACAGGGCTGGACGGGGGGCGGACAGCTTTCTTT.

The V and J genes are TRBV7-2 and TRBJ2-5, with 9 bases fitting TRBD2. V shed 5 bases and J 5 bases; nucleotides not matched to a gene: 12. Per germline, CDR1 SGHTA and CDR2 FQGNSA. The CDR3 extends over 16 amino acids. The CDR3: CASSRFKTSGRETQYF. DNA of the CDR3: TGTGCCAGCAGCCGCTTTAAGACTAGCGGTCGGGAGACCCAGTACTTC.

CDR3 sequence reads: CASSTRRQATDTQYF. In DNA, the CDR3 is TGCGCCAGCAGCACTCGTCGACAGGCTACAGATACGCAGTATTTT. The chain carries TRBV4-3 and TRBJ2-3, with D possibly TRBD1 on 6 matching bases. CDR1 and CDR2 from the germline V gene are LGHNA and YSLEER. The CDR3 contains 15 residues. Trimming left V 5 bases short and J 3 bases short, with 15 bases between.

The chain carries TRBV6-6 and TRBJ1-2, with TRBD1 as a possible D gene (6 bases). V was clipped by 0 bases and J by 4 bases, with 9 bases between them. The CDR3 has 14 amino acids. CDR1 MNHNY and CDR2 SVGAGI come from the germline V gene (reference sequence). The CDR3 reads CASSYSDSFYGYTF. In DNA form, the CDR3 reads TGTGCCAGCAGTTACTCGGACAGCTTCTATGGCTACACCTTC.

The chain joins TRBV19 to TRBJ1-2; possible D gene TRBD1, 6 bases. Trimming removed 5 bases from V and 0 bases from J, with 13 bases in between. CDR1 is LNHDA and CDR2 is SQIVND in the germline V gene (reference sequence). The CDR3 is made up of 15 amino acids. CDR3 nucleotides: TGTGCCAGTAGTTGGACAGTAGAAACTAACTATGGCTACACCTTC. It specifies CASSWTVETNYGYTF.

CDR3 nucleotides: TGTGCCAGCAGTTTGCTGGGGGCCGACACAGATACGCAGTATTTT. Amino acids: CASSLLGADTDTQYF. This sequence joins TRBV27 and TRBJ2-3; tentative D call: TRBD1 (6 bases). Germline values: CDR1 MNHEY, CDR2 SMNVEV (reference sequence). The V gene lost 3 bases and the J gene lost 2 bases, with 12 bases spanning the gap. The CDR3 covers 15 residues.

This clone came up once. The chain carries TRBV7-2 and TRBJ2-2; tentatively, D is TRBD2 (6 bases). Trimming left V 5 bases short and J 8 bases short, with 15 bases between. CDR1 is SGHTA, CDR2 FQGNSA, per germline. The CDR3 extends over 14 amino acids. The CDR3 region is CASSPHGSGGELFF. DNA of the CDR3: TGTGCCAGCAGCCCGCACGGGAGCGGTGGGGAGCTGTTTTTT.

The chain has TRBV19 and TRBJ2-5; maybe TRBD2 (5 bases). The CDR3 totals 13 residues. The ends were cut back, 6 bases at V and 5 bases at J, with 13 bases in the middle. CDR1 and CDR2 (germline): LNHDA, SQIVND (reference sequence). The CDR3 sequence is CASRTPSGETQYF. In nucleotides, the CDR3 is TGTGCCAGTAGGACTCCAAGCGGCGAGACCCAGTACTTC.

This sequence joins TRBV5-4 and TRBJ2-1; 7 nucleotides agree with TRBD2. With 5 bases clipped from V and 15 bases from J, the junction kept 20 bases outside the gene matches. The CDR3 covers 15 residues. The germline V gene encodes CDR1 SGHNT and CDR2 YYREEE (reference sequence). For the CDR3, the DNA is TGTGCCAGCAGACCCGGGACGATAGCGGGTGGGGGTTGGTTCTTC. This translates into CASRPGTIAGGGWFF.

The chain has TRBV7-6 and TRBJ2-3; the match to TRBD2 covers 11 bases. CDR3 length: 16 residues. J lost 4 bases, V lost 5 bases, and 8 bases had no gene match. The germline V gene encodes CDR1 SGHVS and CDR2 FNYEAQ. In DNA, the CDR3 is TGTGCCAGCAGCCGGGGAGTAGCGGGAGGGGCAGATACGCAGTATTTT. Its protein product is CASSRGVAGGADTQYF.

The sample holds one count of this clone. The chain links TRBV4-2 to TRBJ2-3; D call uncertain. The CDR3 sequence is 13 residues long. Germline V gene data show CDR1 as LGHNA and CDR2 as YNFKEQ. V lost 4 bases and J 3 bases, leaving 8 bases between the germline ends. The DNA of the CDR3 is TGTGCCAGCAGCCCGGTTGAGACAGATACGCAGTATTTT. Its translation is CASSPVETDTQYF.

This chain links TRBV7-2 with TRBJ1-1, with TRBD1 matching over 7 bases. The J segment lost 0 bases and the V segment lost 5 bases, leaving 6 bases of the junction unmatched. Germline loops: CDR1 SGHTA, CDR2 FQGNSA. The CDR3 consists of 15 residues. The CDR3 DNA sequence: TGTGCCAGCAGCCTCGCGGGACAGATGAACACTGAAGCTTTCTTT. This encodes CASSLAGQMNTEAFF.

The chain uses TRBV30 and TRBJ2-5; 9 bases are a match to TRBD1. With the DNA end fitting TRBJ2-7 better, the J assignment may be wrong. This CDR3 has 12 residues. Germline assignment: CDR1 GTSNPN and CDR2 SVGIG (reference sequence). CDR3 bases: TGTGCCTGGATGGGACAGGGCTACGAGCAGTACTTC. This encodes CAWMGQGYEQYF.

The DNA of the CDR3 is TGCGCCAGCAGCTGGACAGGGGTTCGGACTAGCGGGAGCCCCTACGAGCAGTACTTC. It encodes CASSWTGVRTSGSPYEQYF. The rearrangement uses TRBV5-1 and TRBJ2-7, with 13 bases aligning to TRBD2. The CDR3 consists of 19 residues. In germline, CDR1 is SGHRS, CDR2 YFSETQ. The J segment lost 2 bases and the V segment lost 3 bases, leaving 14 bases of the junction unmatched.

The V call is TRBV18, the J call TRBJ2-3, with D maybe TRBD2 (5 bases). Between the trimmed V and J ends, which lost 4 bases and 9 bases, there was a span of 17 bases. Per the germline V gene, CDR1 is KGHSH and CDR2 is LQKENI. This CDR3 has 14 residues. CDR3 in DNA: TGTGCCAGCTCACAACTTCCGGAGGCGAGCACGCAGTATTTT. Its translation: CASSQLPEASTQYF. Full variable domain (remainder filled in from reference TRBV18 and TRBJ2-3): NAGVMQNPRHLVRRRGQEARLRCSPMKGHSHVYWYRQLPEEGLKFMVYLQKENIIDESGMPKERFSAEFPKEGPSILRIQQVVRGDSAAYFCASSQLPEASTQYFGPGTRLTVL.